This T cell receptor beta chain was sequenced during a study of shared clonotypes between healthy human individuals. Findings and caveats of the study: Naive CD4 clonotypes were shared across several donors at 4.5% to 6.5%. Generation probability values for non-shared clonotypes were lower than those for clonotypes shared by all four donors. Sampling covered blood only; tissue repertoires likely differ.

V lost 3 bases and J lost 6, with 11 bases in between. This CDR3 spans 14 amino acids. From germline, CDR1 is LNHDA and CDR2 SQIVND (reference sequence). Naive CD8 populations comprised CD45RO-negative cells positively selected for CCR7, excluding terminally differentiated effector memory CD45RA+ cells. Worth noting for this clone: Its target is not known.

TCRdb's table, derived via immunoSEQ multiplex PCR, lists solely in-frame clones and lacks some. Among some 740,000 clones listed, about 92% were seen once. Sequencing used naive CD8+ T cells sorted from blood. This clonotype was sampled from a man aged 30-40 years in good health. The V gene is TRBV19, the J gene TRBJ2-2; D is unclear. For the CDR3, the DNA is TGTGCCAGTAGTATGGCCCAGCTGCCCGGGGAGCTGTTTTTT. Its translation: CASSMAQLPGELFF.